The TCR beta chain under discussion was sequenced for a study of blood T cells in healthy people across ages (dated by TCRdb to the mid-2010s). The study in broad terms: In model experiments, roughly one uniquely barcoded TCR beta cDNA molecule per two T cells was captured by template switching. To avoid experimental bias, donors of different ages were spread randomly across the sequencing lanes. Donors were grouped into four age groups: young (average about 15 years), middle-aged (about 40), aged (about 60) and long-lived (82). Using deep sequencing normalized with unique cDNA molecular identifiers, the study measured how TCR beta repertoire diversity changes with age. Two additional independent replicas of 1 million unique cDNA reads from the same blood draw were analyzed for two donors (one aged 18 to 30 and one aged 80 or older).

Libraries were made using 5' RACE. TCRdb shows the sequencer as Illumina HiSeq 2500. The second PCR ran for roughly 7 to 12 cycles and used a J-beta primer mix along with a sample-barcoded 5' primer. A unique molecular identifier was introduced onto each TCR beta cDNA molecule by a template-switch 5' adaptor carrying 12 random nucleotides. Each sample yielded at least 2.5 million CDR3-containing paired-end reads. The Mint cDNA synthesis kit, primed by a TRBC-specific oligonucleotide, was used to synthesize first-strand cDNA from all RNA. Following uracil-DNA glycosylase treatment, a first 18-cycle PCR with universal primers M1SS and BC2_uni_R was performed on all cDNA. Per the original workflow: For normalization, 1 million high-quality reads, each with a distinct molecular identifier, were randomly selected from each sample. Reads with shared molecular identifiers were discarded instead of being binned into consensus sequences. CDR3 identification, clonotype clustering and error correction used MiTCR with a Q25 quality threshold and the strictest error-elimination algorithm. Lower-bound total TCR beta diversity was estimated with a nonparametric unseen species model using Euler transformation. TCRdb handled the public reads itself, with Q25 trimming in fastp and clone calling in MiXCR, and kept productive beta chains. Identical CDR3 protein sequences are pooled into one entry, listed with their most common genes and DNA. The V and J calls shown here were made by TCRdb, not taken from the authors' results. For this sample the table gives 600,000 to 1,000,000 distinct CDR3 sequences, of which about three fifths were detected only once. About 20% of the sample is in the top ten clones.

Remarks on this clonotype: Its antigen specificity is not known. One base away there is no much larger clone; base qualities are not given.

The paper's findings and limits, for the study overall: As age increased, observed TCR beta diversity per million T cells dropped in a roughly linear way, and a significant reduction was already evident by age 40. Because the CMV infection status of the donors was unknown, age-related changes in expanded clonotypes may potentially have been confounded. There was a strong correlation between observed TCR beta diversity and the percentage of naive T cells measured by flow cytometry. Compared with the aged group, the long-lived group had more naive CD4+ T cells, fewer expanded clones and increased TCR diversity, a pattern suggesting age selection. Estimates of total diversity from one million sequenced T cells were regarded as lower bounds and underestimates. Since profiling was done on bulk unsorted PBMCs, naive and antigen-experienced compartments could not be conclusively compared.

The CDR3, from cysteine to phenylalanine, totals 14 residues. Of the read, only the CDR3 DNA is kept; its 42 bases are in frame from base 1. Taken from the germline V gene, the CDR1 and CDR2 loops are SGHTA and FQGNSA. The approximately 40 donors, aged roughly 6 to 100 years, were systemically healthy Caucasian individuals from Russia. Around 10 milliliters of peripheral blood were collected from each donor into EDTA-treated Vacutainer tubes. PBMCs were isolated by Ficoll-Paque density-gradient centrifugation, with at least 7 million obtained per sample. Trizol reagent was used to extract total RNA from PBMCs, with at least 6 micrograms per sample. For every donor, flow cytometry on a PBMC aliquot measured the percentage of naive CD45RAhigh/CD27high T cells.

This clonotype originated in a man aged 30 to 39 in good health. The chain employs TRBV7-2 and TRBJ2-4; TRBD2 is possibly the D segment (6 matching bases). The assigned J gene may be wrong: the sequence end matches TRBJ2-7 better. The sequenced sample was blood. DNA sequence: TGTGCCAGCAGCCTCGTGGAGGGACGGTACGAGCAGTACTTC. This yields the protein CASSLVEGRYEQYF.